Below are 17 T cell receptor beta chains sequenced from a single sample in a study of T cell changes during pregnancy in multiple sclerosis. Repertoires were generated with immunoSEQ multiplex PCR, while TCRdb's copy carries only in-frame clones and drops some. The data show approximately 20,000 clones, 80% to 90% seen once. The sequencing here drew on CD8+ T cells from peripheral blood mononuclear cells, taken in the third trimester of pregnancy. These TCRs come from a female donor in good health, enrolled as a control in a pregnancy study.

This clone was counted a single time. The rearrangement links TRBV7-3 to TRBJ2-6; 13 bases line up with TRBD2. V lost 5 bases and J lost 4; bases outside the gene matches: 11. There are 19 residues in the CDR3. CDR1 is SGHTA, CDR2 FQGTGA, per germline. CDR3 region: CASSVWATSGGLGANVLTF. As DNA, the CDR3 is TGTGCCAGCAGCGTTTGGGCGACTAGCGGGGGGCTCGGGGCCAACGTCCTGACTTTC. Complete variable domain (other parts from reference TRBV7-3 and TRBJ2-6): GAGVSQTPSNKVTEKGKYVELRCDPISGHTALYWYRQSLGQGPEFLIYFQGTGAADDSGLPNDRFFAVRPEGSVSTLKIQRTERGDSAVYLCASSVWATSGGLGANVLTFGAGSRLTVL.

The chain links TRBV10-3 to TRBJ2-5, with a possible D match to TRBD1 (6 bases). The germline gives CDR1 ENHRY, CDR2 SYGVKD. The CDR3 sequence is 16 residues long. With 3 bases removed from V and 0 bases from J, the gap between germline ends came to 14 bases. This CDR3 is CAISDPVGAHQETQYF. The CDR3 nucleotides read TGTGCCATCAGTGATCCAGTGGGGGCCCACCAAGAGACCCAGTACTTC.

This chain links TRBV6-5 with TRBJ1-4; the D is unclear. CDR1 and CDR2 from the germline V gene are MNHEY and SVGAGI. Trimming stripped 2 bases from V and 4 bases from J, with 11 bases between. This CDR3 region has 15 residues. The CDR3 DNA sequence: TGTGCCAGCAGTTACGCTGAGGGCGGTAATGAAAAACTGTTTTTT. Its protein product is CASSYAEGGNEKLFF.

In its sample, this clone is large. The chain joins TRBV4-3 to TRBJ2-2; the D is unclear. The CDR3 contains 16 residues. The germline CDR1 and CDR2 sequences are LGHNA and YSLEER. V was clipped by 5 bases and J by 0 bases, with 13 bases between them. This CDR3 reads CASSFQSHPNTGELFF. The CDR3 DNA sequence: TGCGCCAGCAGCTTTCAGTCACATCCGAACACCGGGGAGCTGTTTTTT.

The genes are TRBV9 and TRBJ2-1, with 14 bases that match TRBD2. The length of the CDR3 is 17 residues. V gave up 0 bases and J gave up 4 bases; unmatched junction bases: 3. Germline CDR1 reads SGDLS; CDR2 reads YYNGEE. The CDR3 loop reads CASSVGTSGGFYNEQFF. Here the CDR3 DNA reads TGTGCCAGCAGCGTAGGGACTAGCGGGGGGTTTTACAATGAGCAGTTCTTC.

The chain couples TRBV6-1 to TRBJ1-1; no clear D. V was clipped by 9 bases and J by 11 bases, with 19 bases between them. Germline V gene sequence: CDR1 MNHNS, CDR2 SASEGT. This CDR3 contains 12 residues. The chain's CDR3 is CASFRPRMPAFF. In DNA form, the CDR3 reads TGTGCCAGTTTTCGCCCTAGGATGCCTGCTTTCTTT.

The CDR3 region is CASTLSGALSYEQYF. DNA for the CDR3: TGTGCCAGCACCCTTTCAGGCGCCCTTTCCTACGAGCAGTACTTC. This chain joins TRBV27 and TRBJ2-7; D remains ambiguous. CDR1 is MNHEY, CDR2 SMNVEV, per germline (reference sequence). The CDR3 is 15 amino acids. The ends were cut back, 7 bases at V and 1 base at J, with 17 bases in the middle.

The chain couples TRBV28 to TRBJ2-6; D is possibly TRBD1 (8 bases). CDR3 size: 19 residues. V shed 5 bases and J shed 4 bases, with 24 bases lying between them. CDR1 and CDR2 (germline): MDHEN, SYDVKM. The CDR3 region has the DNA TGTGCCAGCAGTGCCGACCTGGACAGGGAGGGGAACGGGGCCAACGTCCTGACTTTC. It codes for CASSADLDREGNGANVLTF. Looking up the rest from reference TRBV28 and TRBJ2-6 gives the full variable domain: DVKVTQSSRYLVKRTGEKVFLECVQDMDHENMFWYRQDPGLGLRLIYFSYDVKMKEKGDIPEGYSVSREKKERFSLILESASTNQTSMYLCASSADLDREGNGANVLTFGAGSRLTVL.

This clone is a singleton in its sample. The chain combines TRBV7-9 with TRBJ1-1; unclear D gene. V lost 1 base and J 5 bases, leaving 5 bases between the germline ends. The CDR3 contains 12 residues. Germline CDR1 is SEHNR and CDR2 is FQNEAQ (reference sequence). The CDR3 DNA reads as TGTGCCAGCAGCTTAGGGGAGACTGAAGCTTTCTTT. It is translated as CASSLGETEAFF.

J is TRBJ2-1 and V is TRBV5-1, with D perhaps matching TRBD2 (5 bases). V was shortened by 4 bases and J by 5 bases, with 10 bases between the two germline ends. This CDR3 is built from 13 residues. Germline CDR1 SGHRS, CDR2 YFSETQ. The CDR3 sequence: CASSIGINNEQFF. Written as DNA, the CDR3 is TGCGCCAGCAGCATCGGGATTAACAATGAGCAGTTCTTC.

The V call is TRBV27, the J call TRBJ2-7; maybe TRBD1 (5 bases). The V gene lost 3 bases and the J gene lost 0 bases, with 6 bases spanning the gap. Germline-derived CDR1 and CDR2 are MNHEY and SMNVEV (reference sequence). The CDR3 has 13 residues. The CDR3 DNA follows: TGTGCCAGCAGTTTGACAGCCTCCTACGAGCAGTACTTC. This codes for CASSLTASYEQYF.

The CDR3 loop is CASQDIPGGTGELFF. CDR3 nucleotide sequence: TGTGCCAGCCAGGATATCCCGGGAGGGACCGGGGAGCTGTTTTTT. This rearrangement joins TRBV2 to TRBJ2-2; TRBD2 matches at 8 bases. Germline CDR1 reads SNHLY; CDR2 reads FYNNEI. The V and J ends lost 8 bases and 5 bases, in that order; junction bases with no gene match: 10. This CDR3 contains 15 residues.

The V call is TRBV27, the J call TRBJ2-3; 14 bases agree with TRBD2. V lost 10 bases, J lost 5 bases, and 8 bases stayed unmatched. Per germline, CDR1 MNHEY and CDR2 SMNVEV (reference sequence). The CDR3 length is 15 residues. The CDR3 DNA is TGTGCCACCAGACTAGCGGGGGGGCCGGGAGATACGCAGTATTTT. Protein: CATRLAGGPGDTQYF.

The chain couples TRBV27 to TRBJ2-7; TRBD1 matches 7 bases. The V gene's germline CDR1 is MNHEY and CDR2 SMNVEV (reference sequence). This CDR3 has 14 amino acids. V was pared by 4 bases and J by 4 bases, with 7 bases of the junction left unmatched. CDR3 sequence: CASSSPGQSYEQYF. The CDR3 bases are TGTGCCAGCAGTTCCCCGGGACAGTCATACGAGCAGTACTTC.

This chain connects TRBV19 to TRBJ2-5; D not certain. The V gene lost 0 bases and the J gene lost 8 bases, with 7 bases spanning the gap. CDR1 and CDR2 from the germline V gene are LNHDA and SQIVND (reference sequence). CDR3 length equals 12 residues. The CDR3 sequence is CASSIEWATQYF. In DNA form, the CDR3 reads TGTGCCAGTAGTATAGAGTGGGCTACCCAGTACTTC.

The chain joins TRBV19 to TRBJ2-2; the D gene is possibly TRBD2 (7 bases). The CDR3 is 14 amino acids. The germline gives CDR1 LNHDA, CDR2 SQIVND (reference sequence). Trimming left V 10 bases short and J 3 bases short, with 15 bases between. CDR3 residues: CATWEGDYTGELFF. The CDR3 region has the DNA TGTGCCACCTGGGAGGGGGACTACACCGGGGAGCTGTTTTTT.

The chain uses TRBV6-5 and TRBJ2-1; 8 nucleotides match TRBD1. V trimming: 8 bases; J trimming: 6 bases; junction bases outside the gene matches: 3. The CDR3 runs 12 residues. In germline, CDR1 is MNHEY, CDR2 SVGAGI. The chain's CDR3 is CASSQGANEQFF. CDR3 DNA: TGTGCCAGCTCCCAGGGGGCCAATGAGCAGTTCTTC.